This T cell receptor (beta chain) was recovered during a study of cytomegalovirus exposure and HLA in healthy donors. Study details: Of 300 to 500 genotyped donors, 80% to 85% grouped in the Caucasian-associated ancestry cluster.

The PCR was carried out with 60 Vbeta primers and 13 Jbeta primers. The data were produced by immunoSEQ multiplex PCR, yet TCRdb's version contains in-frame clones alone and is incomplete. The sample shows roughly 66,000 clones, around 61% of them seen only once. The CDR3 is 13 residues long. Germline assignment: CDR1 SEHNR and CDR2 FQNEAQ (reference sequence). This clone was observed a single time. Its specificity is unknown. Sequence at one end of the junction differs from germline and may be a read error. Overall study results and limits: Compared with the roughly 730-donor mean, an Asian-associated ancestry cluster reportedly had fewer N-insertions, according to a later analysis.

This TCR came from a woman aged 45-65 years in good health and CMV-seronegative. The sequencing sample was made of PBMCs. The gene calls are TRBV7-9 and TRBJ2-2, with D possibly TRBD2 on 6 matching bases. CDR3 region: CSSSLAAVGELFF. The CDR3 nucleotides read TGTTCCAGCAGCTTAGCGGCGGTCGGGGAGCTGTTTTTT.